This paragraph covers one TCR beta chain sequence. This clone's antigen is unknown. Base qualities were left out, and no much larger clone turns up one base away. V was cut back by 5 bases and J by 6 bases, leaving a gap of 11 bases between them. CDR1 SGHVS and CDR2 FQNEAQ were looked up in the germline V gene. The CDR3 contains 12 residues, cysteine and phenylalanine counted. The kept DNA is CDR3 alone, 36 bases in frame from the first base. The library was generated by multiplex PCR. Sequencing was performed on an Illumina HiSeq 4000. iRepertoire HTBI primers and Arm-PCR amplification of CDR3 regions were used to construct TCR beta libraries. PCR products were gel purified before sequencing. Processing in the source paper ran as follows. Gene usage analysis of CDR3 amino acid clonotypes used the 62 TRBV and around 14 TRBJ segments found across samples. Filtered high-quality paired reads were merged into contigs using COPE and FqMerger. BLAST was used to align contigs to the IMGT TRBV, TRBD and TRBJ reference genes, and CDR3 was defined following IMGT. Any clonotype with a frequency above 0.1% was classified as a highly expanded clone. Shannon entropy was used to measure repertoire diversity, and the Gini coefficient was used to measure V-J evenness. A clonotype found in more than one individual was treated as public. TCRdb's own reprocessing of the public reads used fastp at Q25 and MiXCR and kept productive beta chains. Each CDR3 protein appears once, grouped with its most common genes and DNA. What appears here as the V and J calls and clone size reflects TCRdb's work, not the paper's. The sample records 620,000 or so distinct CDR3 sequences, roughly 16% of which are singletons. Jointly, the top ten make up around a sixth of the sample.

The record originates from a study of regulatory T cells in long-lasting Graves disease (dated by TCRdb to the early 2020s). With respect to the entire study: Antithyroid drugs had been taken for less than 3 months by newly diagnosed Graves' disease patients. The study was registered as a clinical trial and conducted in China. TCR sequencing covered some 13 persistent and 20 or so newly diagnosed Graves' disease patients, around 35 samples in total. Persistent Graves' disease patients were compared with newly diagnosed Graves' disease patients by peripheral blood TCR sequencing and RNA sequencing. What the research found in general, with its limitations: Persistent patients shared more public clonotypes among themselves (around 3,000) than newly diagnosed patients did (more than 950). As a limitation, the authors acknowledged that the small sample size may reduce accuracy. Only peripheral blood was studied, because thyroid tissue, the primary lesion, was inaccessible. Preferential use of TRBV28, TRBJ1-2 and TRBJ2-5 was observed in persistent disease, whereas TRBV20-1 and TRBJ2-1 were favored in newly diagnosed disease. Persistent Graves' disease patients showed lower TCR Shannon entropy and fewer highly expanded clones than newly diagnosed patients, suggesting clonal expansion. Only the TCR beta chain was sequenced and analyzed.

The time point label of this sample denotes: newly diagnosed GD, antithyroid drugs for less than 3 months. For both TCR sequencing and RNA sequencing, RNA was extracted from PBMCs in TRIzol. Graves' disease was diagnosed according to American Thyroid Association guidelines. Patients were recruited from an endocrinology department in Xi'an, China. Each patient gave approximately 10 milliliters of peripheral blood, collected in an EDTA anticoagulant tube. Ficoll Paque Plus density gradient separation was used to isolate PBMCs, and no further T cell sorting was performed. An Agilent 2100 Bioanalyzer and agarose gel were used to assess RNA quality, and a NanoDrop 2000 was used to measure RNA concentration. These data also formed part of another study, on T cells in Graves' hyperthyroidism and ophthalmopathy. The second paper states: Stable Graves' hyperthyroidism was defined as no progression to ophthalmopathy during 18 months of follow-up. The hyperthyroidism patients were between 18 and 65 years old and newly diagnosed, with a disease duration of less than 2 months. Patients with uncontrolled infections, other autoimmune diseases, pregnancy or lactation were excluded. Clinical symptoms, serum thyroxine and TRAb, thyroid ultrasound, and orbital computed tomography formed the basis for the diagnoses. A first-round RT-PCR of the TCR CDR3 used the HTBI primer set with the Qiagen OneStep RT-PCR kit. Most expanded thyroid clonotypes (frequency above 0.001) were also detected in blood, a finding suggesting that blood repertoires may reflect thyroid immune responses. In cross-validation, a model built on a 13 V-J signature told ophthalmopathy apart from stable hyperthyroidism with 85% to 90% sensitivity and around 81% specificity, and in testing the same model reached 80%/75%. In validation, the model predicted progression to ophthalmopathy a median of roughly 6.2 months before onset, with 70% to 71% sensitivity and nearly 75% specificity. To identify TCR V-J signatures that set the groups apart, the researchers used a discovery cohort of 100 patients, made up of roughly 40 with Graves' ophthalmopathy and some 60 with stable Graves' hyperthyroidism. Prospective prediction of ophthalmopathy was tested in an independent validation cohort consisting of some 20 hyperthyroidism patients and around 17 patients who later progressed to ophthalmopathy. For training and testing, the 100 patients in the discovery cohort were randomly divided in a 7:3 ratio. In addition, the study compared T-cell repertoires in thyroid tissue and in blood from five or six Graves' hyperthyroidism patients. After sampling, hyperthyroidism patients received methimazole starting at 30 mg daily, and ophthalmopathy patients received high-dose intravenous methylprednisolone. A second multiplex PCR round built the libraries, followed by size selection and purification. Paired-end sequencing of the libraries was performed with 100 bp reads on an Illumina HiSeq2000. Raw data were processed with SOAPnuke, discarding reads with adapters, uncalled bases, mean Phred below 15, or no exact constant-primer or identifier match. High-quality paired reads were merged using COPE v1.2.5, and each unique nucleotide sequence was defined as a clonotype. MiTCR v1.1 was used to align clonotypes to the IMGT TRBV, TRBD and TRBJ reference segments. Analysis was restricted to V-J combinations with a frequency above 0.0001, which covered over 98% of repertoires. A TCS score was defined as the ratio of F50 (clonal expansion) to E x V (chaos), with BLOSUM62-based TCRdist applied between CDR3 peptides within each V-J. Welch's t-statistics and random forest reduced around 520 V-J features to 13, which were used in a naive Bayes classifier (R e1071). Sample size was not statistically predetermined, and investigators were not blinded to group allocation. The paper reports TCR Vbeta CDR3 sequencing of roughly 140 peripheral blood samples: over 40 ophthalmopathy, some 80 hyperthyroidism and approximately 17 progressor patients.

Here the chain combines TRBV7-8 and TRBJ2-7, with no D gene named confidently. Sequenced here: peripheral blood mononuclear cells (PBMCs), sampled at new diagnosis, from a patient treated with antithyroid drugs. The sequence came from a woman aged 25-40 years with Graves disease. Donor details come from another sample of the same person, matched by shared clones. The DNA reads as follows: TGTGCCAGCAGCCCCACCCAACTCGAGCAGTACTTC. Its amino acids are CASSPTQLEQYF.